The source of this TCR beta chain is a study of human T cells and chemical hapten exposure. The germline V and J ends were trimmed by 10 bases and 4 bases, with 14 bases remaining between them. The V gene's germline CDR1 is MNHEY and CDR2 SVGAGI. The CDR3 totals 13 residues. TCRdb fed the 5' RACE reads into MiXCR, producing one record per CDR3 protein. Among about 81,000 distinct CDR3 sequences listed, roughly 8.4% were seen once. The study extracted total RNA from unfractionated whole blood. The sample holds a few counts of this clonotype. The sequence came from a male donor in good health. The chain has TRBV6-5 and TRBJ1-5; a possible D gene is TRBD1 (6 bases). The CDR3 reads CATGGTKNQPQHF. In nucleotides, the CDR3 is TGTGCCACCGGGGGGACAAAAAATCAGCCCCAGCATTTT.